A selection of T cell receptor beta chains follows, all from one sample in a study of graft-versus-host responses after intestinal transplantation. Here immunoSEQ multiplex PCR was the method, and the copy in TCRdb shows in-frame clones only, minus some. The data contain about 80,000 clones, about 90% of them seen just once; the ten biggest clones take up approximately 0.7%. This specimen was PBMCs, taken 98 days after intestinal transplantation. The receptor set was obtained from a human patient who received an intestinal transplant, so some T cells may come from the graft donor. Both conserved end residues are part of each CDR3. D genes are given only for firm matches. Some rows have no size entry. The others give once, few or many, or a class for an expanded clone.

clone_size: -; v_call: TRBV5-6; d_call: TRBD2; j_call: TRBJ2-7; cdr3_nt: TGTGCCAGCAGCGTAACTAGCGGGGGAACCTACGAGCAGTACTTC; cdr3_aa: CASSVTSGGTYEQYF
clone_size: once; v_call: TRBV6-5; d_call: -; j_call: TRBJ1-2; cdr3_nt: TGTGCCAGCAGTTCGAACGGACGGGTTAACTATGGCTACACCTTC; cdr3_aa: CASSSNGRVNYGYTF
clone_size: -; v_call: TRBV7-8; d_call: -; j_call: TRBJ2-7; cdr3_nt: TGTGCCAGCAGCTTACCCCCCCCTTACGAGCAGTACTTC; cdr3_aa: CASSLPPPYEQYF
clone_size: -; v_call: TRBV5-4; d_call: TRBD1; j_call: TRBJ1-6; cdr3_nt: TGTGCCAGCTCCCAACAGGGGGCGCCAGGTTCACCCCTCCACTTT; cdr3_aa: CASSQQGAPGSPLHF
clone_size: -; v_call: TRBV7-9; d_call: -; j_call: TRBJ1-1; cdr3_nt: TGTGCCAGCAGCTTACTGGGTTTTAGGGACACTGAAGCTTTCTTT; cdr3_aa: CASSLLGFRDTEAFF
clone_size: -; v_call: TRBV7-9; d_call: -; j_call: TRBJ2-3; cdr3_nt: TGTGCCAGCAGCCCCGGAAGCGGAGTGAACACAGATACGCAGTATTTT; cdr3_aa: CASSPGSGVNTDTQYF
clone_size: -; v_call: TRBV27; d_call: -; j_call: TRBJ1-2; cdr3_nt: TGTGCCAGCGGTCTGGGGGTATGGTATGGCTACACCTTC; cdr3_aa: CASGLGVWYGYTF
clone_size: -; v_call: TRBV6-1; d_call: -; j_call: TRBJ1-6; cdr3_nt: TGTGCCAGCCAAGGATTCTCCTATAATTCACCCCTCCACTTT; cdr3_aa: CASQGFSYNSPLHF
clone_size: -; v_call: TRBV10-2; d_call: -; j_call: TRBJ1-1; cdr3_nt: TGCGCCAGCAGTGGGGGCATTGAAGCTTTCTTT; cdr3_aa: CASSGGIEAFF
clone_size: -; v_call: TRBV6-4; d_call: -; j_call: TRBJ2-7; cdr3_nt: TGTGCCAGCAGTGTCCATGTAGGGCCTCTCCACGAGCAGTACTTC; cdr3_aa: CASSVHVGPLHEQYF
clone_size: -; v_call: TRBV11-2; d_call: TRBD2; j_call: TRBJ2-3; cdr3_nt: TGTGCCAGCAGCACGGGCGGGGGGGCCGGCACAGATACGCAGTATTTT; cdr3_aa: CASSTGGGAGTDTQYF
clone_size: -; v_call: TRBV27; d_call: TRBD2; j_call: TRBJ2-3; cdr3_nt: TGTGCCAGTACCGGACTAGCGGGAGCAGATACGCAGTATTTT; cdr3_aa: CASTGLAGADTQYF
clone_size: -; v_call: TRBV5-1; d_call: TRBD1; j_call: TRBJ1-2; cdr3_nt: TGCGCCAGCAGCATTGGGACAGGGGGCAACTATGGCTACACCTTC; cdr3_aa: CASSIGTGGNYGYTF